The clone carrying this TCR beta chain was seen a few times. The data stem from a study of T cell changes during pregnancy in multiple sclerosis. V trimming: 4 bases; J trimming: 2 bases; junction bases outside the gene matches: 7. CDR1 and CDR2 from the germline V gene are GTSNPN and SVGIG (reference sequence). CDR3 length: 14 residues. Produced via immunoSEQ multiplex PCR; TCRdb's table is partial and in-frame only. The sample includes 28,000 or so clones, about 90% of them seen just once. The V call is TRBV30, the J call TRBJ1-2; 7 bases fit TRBD1. The TCR sequence derives from a female donor in good health, enrolled as a control in a pregnancy study. The specimen was CD4+ T cells from peripheral blood mononuclear cells, collected in the first trimester of pregnancy. The CDR3 spells CAWTLTTGNYGYTF. CDR3 coding DNA: TGTGCCTGGACACTAACGACAGGGAACTATGGCTACACCTTC.